The 6 T cell receptor beta chains below were found in one sample sequenced in a study of T cell repertoires in cytomegalovirus infection (dated by TCRdb to 2018 to 2020). These receptors lack a known antigen. These reads were obtained on an Illumina HiSeq 1500. The public reads were run again by TCRdb, first through fastp at Q25 and then through MiXCR, and only productive beta chains were kept. Every entry covers one CDR3 protein and lists the most common genes and DNA from its rows. This sample holds under 450,000 distinct CDR3 sequences; about 32% were observed only once. Of the sample, less than 15% is held by the ten largest clones. The treatment or condition label on this specimen signifies: in vitro stimulation with specific CMV peptide epitopes to enrich CMV-specific T cells. The source was cultured PBMCs, collected from culture after CMV antigen stimulation. Every receptor here comes from a human donor in good health (CMV status not recorded). Some clones in this sample may be carry-over from other donors' samples.

This clonotype was counted ten times or more. This chain uses TRBV7-2 with TRBJ2-7, with D unclear. The CDR3 consists of 14 residues. Germline values: CDR1 SGHTA, CDR2 FQGNSA. V was trimmed by 2 bases and J by 2 bases, leaving 10 bases between them. The CDR3 DNA sequence: TGTGCCAGCAGCTTAACTGGTTCCACCTACGAGCAGTACGTC. It codes for CASSLTGSTYEQYV.

The DNA of the CDR3 is TGTGCCAGCAGCTTGGGGCGGGTTAGGCCCTACAATGAGCAGTTCTTC. Translating it yields CASSLGRVRPYNEQFF. The V call is TRBV7-9, the J call TRBJ2-1, with D perhaps assigned TRBD1 or TRBD2 (5 bases each). The CDR3 has 16 amino acids. Germline assignment: CDR1 SEHNR and CDR2 FQNEAQ (reference sequence). The V gene lost 3 bases and the J gene lost 2 bases, with 14 bases spanning the gap.

This clonotype appeared a few times. This chain joins TRBV27 and TRBJ2-1; 9 nucleotides agree with TRBD1. Looked up from germline, CDR1 is MNHEY and CDR2 is SMNVEV (reference sequence). CDR3 length: 15 residues. After removal of 1 base from V and 15 bases from J, the junction contained 13 bases not matched to a gene. The CDR3 DNA follows: TGTGCCAGCAGTTTATTAGAACAGGGGGCAGGGTATCGGTTCTTC. Its translation is CASSLLEQGAGYRFF.

This clonotype was seen more than once but under ten times. The chain is built from TRBV2 and TRBJ2-1; 7 nucleotides agree with TRBD1. This CDR3 has 15 amino acids. Per germline, CDR1 SNHLY and CDR2 FYNNEI. J lost 4 bases, V lost 0 bases, and 3 bases had no gene match. CDR3 sequence (DNA): TGTGCCAGCAGTGAAGCGGGGGACAGATACAATGAGCAGTTCTTC. Its protein is CASSEAGDRYNEQFF.

This clonotype has at least ten counts. The gene calls are TRBV7-2 and TRBJ2-5; D is perhaps TRBD2 (6 bases). Germline CDR1 SGHTA, CDR2 FQGNSA. This CDR3 spans 14 amino acids. V lost 1 base, J lost 7 bases, and 13 bases lay in between. CDR3 loop: CASSLGGREATQYF. CDR3 sequence (DNA): TGTGCCAGCAGCTTAGGTGGAAGGGAGGCGACCCAGTACTTC.

There are a few counts of this clonotype. J is TRBJ1-1 and V is TRBV19; no firm D call. CDR1 is LNHDA, CDR2 SQIVND, per germline (reference sequence). V was cut by 5 bases and J by 4 bases, with 8 bases left in between. CDR3 length equals 12 residues. CDR3 sequence (DNA): TGTGCCAGTAGTGCGGTTGGCACTGAAGCTTTCTTT. Translated: CASSAVGTEAFF.